The 30 T cell receptor beta chains below come from one sample, sequenced in a study of T-cell reconstitution after alpha-beta-depleted transplantation in children. A library of TCRbeta sequences, prepared with unique molecular identifiers, was generated. TCRdb re-derived calls from the PCR reads in MiXCR, one entry per CDR3 protein. The sample yields around 440,000 distinct CDR3 sequences, about 17% seen once. The source was PBMCs, mostly from graft donor cells, collected 360 days after TCRalphabeta/CD19-depleted stem cell transplant. These receptors were collected from a boy less than two years old who had a stem cell transplant for Wiskott-Aldrich syndrome, so the T cells may come from the graft donor.

This clonotype was found a few times. The rearrangement joins TRBV4-2 to TRBJ2-3, with TRBD2 matching over 7 bases. Trimming took 0 bases from V and 6 from J; bases not matched to a gene: 18. There are 19 residues in the CDR3. In germline, CDR1 is LGHNA, CDR2 YNFKEQ. CDR3 in amino acids: CASSQDRGWGLSLPDTQYF. The DNA for the CDR3 is TGTGCCAGCAGCCAAGATCGAGGTTGGGGACTAAGTCTCCCGGATACGCAGTATTTT.

The CDR3 spells CASSQDRSLRRTQYF. CDR3 sequence (DNA): TGCGCCAGCAGCCAAGATCGATCGCTGAGGCGCACGCAGTATTTT. V usage is TRBV4-1 and J usage is TRBJ2-3; the D is unclear. Germline V gene sequence: CDR1 MGHRA, CDR2 YSYEKL. This CDR3 is built from 15 residues. The V and J ends lost 0 bases and 9 bases respectively, with 16 bases between them.

The gene calls are TRBV20-1 and TRBJ2-3; 7 bases fit TRBD2. The V gene's germline CDR1 is DFQATT and CDR2 SNEGSKA (reference sequence). V lost 6 bases, J lost 0 bases, and 6 bases stayed unmatched. CDR3 length: 14 residues. The CDR3 loop reads CSAWNSGSTDTQYF. The CDR3 DNA follows: TGCAGTGCGTGGAATAGCGGGAGCACAGATACGCAGTATTTT.

This clonotype was observed a few times. V usage is TRBV29-1 and J usage is TRBJ2-1; 7 bases align to TRBD2. Germline V lookup: CDR1 SQVTM, CDR2 ANQGSEA. V trimming: 0 bases; J trimming: 6 bases; junction bases outside the gene matches: 8. The CDR3 length is 15 residues. The CDR3 coding sequence is TGCAGCGTTGAAGATCTTTGGGGGAGGGGCAATGAGCAGTTCTTC. Protein product: CSVEDLWGRGNEQFF.

There are a few counts of this clonotype. The V call is TRBV19, the J call TRBJ2-3; 9 positions agree with TRBD2. V was pared by 2 bases and J by 5 bases, with 5 bases of the junction left unmatched. This CDR3 has 15 residues. CDR1 is LNHDA and CDR2 is SQIVND in the germline V gene (reference sequence). The CDR3 DNA is TGTGCCAGTAGTATAAGGGGACTAGCCGTAGATACGCAGTATTTT. Translated: CASSIRGLAVDTQYF. The variable domain in full, with the rest retrieved from reference TRBV19 and TRBJ2-3, is DGGITQSPKYLFRKEGQNVTLSCEQNLNHDAMYWYRQDPGQGLRLIYYSQIVNDFQKGDIAEGYSVSREKKESFPLTVTSAQKNPTAFYLCASSIRGLAVDTQYFGPGTRLTVL.

This clonotype has just a few counts. The chain is built from TRBV7-2 and TRBJ2-7, with a tentative D call TRBD1 (5 bases). Germline V gene sequence: CDR1 SGHTA, CDR2 FQGNSA. CDR3 length: 15 residues. With 5 bases removed from V and 3 bases from J, the gap between germline ends came to 17 bases. The CDR3 nucleotides read TGTGCCAGCAGCCAAGGGTTGAGACAGAGCTACGAGCAGTACTTC. This encodes CASSQGLRQSYEQYF.

This clonotype appeared a few times. This chain joins TRBV12-3 or TRBV12-4 and TRBJ2-5; D is possibly TRBD2 (6 bases). This CDR3 is 16 amino acids long. Deletions cut 3 bases from V and 1 base from J, with 15 bases between. The CDR3 DNA sequence: TGTGCCAGCAGTTTTATGCTGGTCGGGGGCCAAGAGACCCAGTACTTC. It is translated as CASSFMLVGGQETQYF.

This clonotype showed up just a few times. The chain has TRBV19 and TRBJ1-5, with 8 bases lining up with TRBD1. This CDR3 has 13 residues. The trim removed 4 bases at V and 6 bases at J, leaving 2 bases unmatched. Germline assignment: CDR1 LNHDA and CDR2 SQIVND (reference sequence). CDR3 nucleotide sequence: TGTGCCAGTAGTAGGACAGGGACTCAGCCCCAGCATTTT. Amino acid sequence: CASSRTGTQPQHF.

This clonotype turned up a few times. V usage is TRBV12-3 or TRBV12-4 and J usage is TRBJ1-1, with D uncertain. The CDR3 runs to 14 residues. Trimming removed 3 bases at V and 1 base at J, with 9 bases between. The chain's CDR3 is CASSFPVGNTEAFF. CDR3 nucleotides: TGTGCCAGCAGTTTCCCCGTCGGGAACACTGAAGCTTTCTTT.

This sequence joins TRBV2 and TRBJ2-7, with D tentatively TRBD1 (6 bases). Trimming cost V 6 bases and J 4 bases, with 16 bases left between them. This CDR3 is 14 amino acids long. Germline V gene data show CDR1 as SNHLY and CDR2 as FYNNEI. CDR3 sequence (DNA): TGTGCCAGCAGCAGTTCCAGGGGCCGGTACGAGCAGTACTTC. Protein: CASSSSRGRYEQYF.

This chain uses TRBV6-1 with TRBJ2-7; 9 nucleotides line up with TRBD2. The germline V gene has CDR1 MNHNS and CDR2 SASEGT. There are 14 residues in the CDR3. V lost 6 bases and J lost 3; bases outside the gene matches: 6. CDR3 sequence reads: CASSPGLACYEQYF. In DNA form, the CDR3 reads TGTGCCAGCAGCCCTGGACTAGCGTGCTACGAGCAGTACTTC.

Only a few counts were recorded for this clonotype. V and J are TRBV20-1 and TRBJ2-5; 7 bases match TRBD2. V was clipped by 1 base and J by 1 base; unmatched bases: 6. The germline V gene has CDR1 DFQATT and CDR2 SNEGSKA (reference sequence). CDR3 length equals 15 residues. The CDR3 region is CSARGGLGTQETQYF. CDR3 bases: TGCAGTGCTAGAGGTGGACTAGGCACCCAAGAGACCCAGTACTTC.

This clonotype was seen a few times. The chain is built from TRBV7-2 and TRBJ1-1, with TRBD1 as a possible D gene (5 bases). Trimming cost V 2 bases and J 1 base, with 8 bases left between them. The CDR3 consists of 14 residues. Germline V CDR1 and CDR2: SGHTA, FQGNSA. CDR3: CASSLFQGNTEAFF. The CDR3 nucleotides read TGTGCCAGCAGCTTATTCCAGGGGAACACTGAAGCTTTCTTT.

This clonotype has a single count. The chain has TRBV18 and TRBJ2-2; D unclear. The CDR3 runs 14 residues. Germline V CDR1 and CDR2: KGHSH, LQKENI. V shed 3 bases and J shed 7 bases, with 12 bases lying between them. The chain's CDR3 is CASSPIAINGELFF. In nucleotides, the CDR3 is TGTGCCAGCTCACCGATAGCTATCAACGGGGAGCTGTTTTTT.

The DNA for the CDR3 is TGTGCCAGCAGTTTACCTCGGACAGTCACAGATACGCAGTATTTT. This sequence encodes CASSLPRTVTDTQYF. The chain is built from TRBV12-3 or TRBV12-4 and TRBJ2-3, with D tentatively TRBD1 (6 bases). The V and J ends lost 2 bases and 2 bases respectively, with 11 bases between them. The CDR3 has 15 residues.

This clonotype was recorded at least ten times. The chain joins TRBV19 to TRBJ2-1; 11 bases align to TRBD2. After removal of 3 bases from V and 6 bases from J, the junction contained 4 bases not matched to a gene. The CDR3 runs 15 residues. Looked up from germline, CDR1 is LNHDA and CDR2 is SQIVND (reference sequence). Written as DNA, the CDR3 is TGTGCCAGTAGTATTAGCGGGGGGGCCGTCAATGAGCAGTTCTTC. It is translated as CASSISGGAVNEQFF.

The chain employs TRBV7-8 and TRBJ2-3; D is unresolved. Per the germline V gene, CDR1 is SGHVS and CDR2 is FQNEAQ. This CDR3 contains 15 residues. V was trimmed by 1 base and J by 0 bases, leaving 8 bases between them. The CDR3 loop is CASSLGHISTDTQYF. CDR3 nucleotides: TGTGCCAGCAGCTTAGGGCACATAAGCACAGATACGCAGTATTTT.

The chain links TRBV11-1 to TRBJ2-3; a weak D match, TRBD2 (5 bases). Germline-derived CDR1 and CDR2 are SGHAT and FQDESV (reference sequence). CDR3 length: 18 residues. Trimming pared 5 bases from V and 4 bases from J, leaving 25 bases between. For the CDR3, the DNA is TGTGCCAGCAGCCCCAATCGGGGTTGGGCACAGCTACCAGATACGCAGTATTTT. Its translation is CASSPNRGWAQLPDTQYF.

The genes are TRBV2 and TRBJ2-7, with D maybe TRBD1 (6 bases). Germline V CDR1 and CDR2: SNHLY, FYNNEI. CDR3 size: 16 residues. Trimming shortened V by 7 bases and J by 3 bases, and 22 bases separated the two germline ends. CDR3 protein: CASTKIRGNQFYEQYF. The CDR3 DNA follows: TGTGCCAGCACGAAAATCAGGGGTAACCAATTCTACGAGCAGTACTTC. Supplemented by reference TRBV2 and TRBJ2-7, the full variable domain reads EPEVTQTPSHQVTQMGQEVILRCVPISNHLYFYWYRQILGQKVEFLVSFYNNEISEKSEIFDDQFSVERPDGSNFTLKIRSTKLEDSAMYFCASTKIRGNQFYEQYFGPGTRLTVT.

This rearrangement joins TRBV11-2 to TRBJ2-6; 9 nucleotides match TRBD2. CDR3 length equals 19 residues. Germline lookup yields CDR1 SGHAT and CDR2 FQNNGV. V was clipped by 5 bases and J by 2 bases; unmatched bases: 13. The CDR3 DNA reads as TGTGCCAGCAGCCCGTGGTCTAGCGGGGATTCGCCTGGGGCCAACGTCCTGACTTTC. Its protein is CASSPWSSGDSPGANVLTF.

This clonotype was found many times. V gene TRBV12-3 or TRBV12-4 combines with J gene TRBJ1-1; no clear D. V was shortened by 3 bases and J by 8 bases, with 10 bases between the two germline ends. This CDR3 spans 12 amino acids. CDR3 sequence (DNA): TGTGCCAGCAGTTTTAACATCCGCGAAGCTTTCTTT. It specifies CASSFNIREAFF.

This clonotype was found a few times. The genes are TRBV5-1 and TRBJ2-7; 9 bases are a match to TRBD2. Germline CDR1 SGHRS, CDR2 YFSETQ. The CDR3 has 15 residues. Unmatched junction bases numbered 7, after V lost 4 bases and J lost 2 bases. CDR3 in DNA: TGCGCCAGCAGCCCCTGGACTAGCGCGGCCTACGAGCAGTACTTC. Translated, it gives CASSPWTSAAYEQYF.

The rearrangement joins TRBV4-1 to TRBJ2-7, with 7 bases lining up with TRBD2. Germline V gene lookup returns CDR1 MGHRA and CDR2 YSYEKL. V lost 2 bases to trimming and J lost 0 bases; unmatched junction nucleotides: 4. The CDR3 totals 15 residues. CDR3 nucleotides: TGCGCCAGCAGCCAACTACTAGCGAACTCCTACGAGCAGTACTTC. Protein sequence: CASSQLLANSYEQYF.

The table lists this clonotype with a few counts. The V call is TRBV12-3 or TRBV12-4, the J call TRBJ2-1, with 9 bases lining up with TRBD2. The CDR3 spans 16 residues. After removal of 1 base from V and 6 bases from J, the junction contained 7 bases not matched to a gene. The CDR3 loop is CASSLGSLAGLNEQFF. CDR3 sequence (DNA): TGTGCCAGCAGTTTAGGATCACTAGCGGGTCTCAATGAGCAGTTCTTC.

The chain links TRBV4-1 to TRBJ2-7, with 10 bases fitting TRBD1. This CDR3 contains 15 residues. Germline V gene lookup returns CDR1 MGHRA and CDR2 YSYEKL. Trimming at V came to 1 base and at J to 5 bases, leaving 5 bases not matched to a gene. The DNA of the CDR3 is TGCGCCAGCAGCCAAGGGGACAGGGGATTGAACGAGCAGTACTTC. Residues: CASSQGDRGLNEQYF.

This clonotype has just a few counts. V is TRBV5-1 and J is TRBJ2-7, with D possibly being TRBD2 (5 bases). The CDR3 has 14 amino acids. Trimming left V 0 bases short and J 3 bases short, with 10 bases between. Germline values: CDR1 SGHRS, CDR2 YFSETQ. DNA for the CDR3: TGCGCCAGCAGCTTGGGGGAGATTCTCTACGAGCAGTACTTC. It is translated as CASSLGEILYEQYF.

This clonotype has just a few counts. The V gene is TRBV5-1, the J gene TRBJ2-7; the D gene is possibly TRBD1 (6 bases). V dropped 5 bases and J dropped 3 bases, with 12 bases sitting between them. Germline CDR1 is SGHRS and CDR2 is YFSETQ. CDR3 length: 13 amino acids. The CDR3 DNA reads as TGCGCCAGCAGGGCCGGGACAATCTACGAGCAGTACTTC. Residues: CASRAGTIYEQYF.

The chain is built from TRBV20-1 and TRBJ2-7; 8 nucleotides align to TRBD1. The CDR3 runs 12 residues. J was trimmed by 3 bases and V by 6 bases; bases with no gene match: 4. The V gene's germline CDR1 is DFQATT and CDR2 SNEGSKA (reference sequence). The CDR3 reads CSAQGANYEQYF. For the CDR3, the DNA is TGCAGTGCCCAGGGGGCGAACTACGAGCAGTACTTC.

The sample holds many counts of this clonotype. A read error may account for a junction end that differs from germline. The chain joins TRBV5-1 to TRBJ1-6; D gene unclear. The CDR3 totals 12 residues. Germline CDR1 reads SGHRS; CDR2 reads YFSETQ. CDR3 in DNA: TGCGCCAGCAGCTTGGACAATTCGCCCCTCCACTTT. It encodes CASSLDNSPLHF.

The chain recombines TRBV18 with TRBJ2-7; TRBD1 is a possible D gene (6 bases). This CDR3 region has 15 residues. Deletions cut 3 bases from V and 0 bases from J, with 12 bases between. The germline gives CDR1 KGHSH, CDR2 LQKENI. The CDR3 coding sequence is TGTGCCAGCTCACCTCCAGGGGCGAGCTCCTACGAGCAGTACTTC. It yields the protein CASSPPGASSYEQYF.